The 19 T cell receptor beta chains below were found in one sample sequenced in a study of shared clonotypes between healthy human individuals. The table came from immunoSEQ multiplex PCR; TCRdb's copy has only in-frame clones and leaves some out. The sample includes about 2.1 million clones, 85% to 95% of them seen just once. CD45RO-negative, CCR7-positively selected cells formed the naive CD8 fraction, excluding terminally differentiated effector memory CD45RA+ cells. Sample: naive CD8+ T cells from PBMCs. Source of these receptors: a man aged 18 to 30 in good health. Some clones in this sample may be carry-over from other donors' samples.

A note on this clone: The identical CDR3 is also encoded by other nucleotide sequences in the sample. The rearrangement uses TRBV29-1 and TRBJ1-2, with 7 positions matching TRBD1. Germline CDR1 SQVTM, CDR2 ANQGSEA. V lost 7 bases and J lost 8; bases outside the gene matches: 4. The CDR3 is made up of 10 amino acids. CDR3 residues: CSATGDGYTF. The CDR3 coding sequence is TGCAGCGCCACAGGGGACGGCTACACCTTC.

This chain links TRBV28 with TRBJ2-3; 11 bases match TRBD2. J gave up 6 bases and V 4 bases, and 12 bases lay outside the gene matches. This CDR3 has 17 amino acids. The germline CDR1 and CDR2 sequences are MDHEN and SYDVKM. The CDR3 sequence is CASSSPLTSGSWDTQYF. The CDR3 DNA is TGTGCCAGCAGTTCCCCACTCACTAGCGGGAGTTGGGATACGCAGTATTTT.

The gene calls are TRBV6-4 and TRBJ2-1, with TRBD2 matching 11 bases. This CDR3 region has 16 residues. The germline V gene encodes CDR1 MRHNA and CDR2 SNTAGT. J was trimmed by 0 bases and V by 6 bases; bases with no gene match: 4. The CDR3 DNA reads TGTGCCAGCAGCTTACTAGCGGGGGCCTCCTACAATGAGCAGTTCTTC. Its translation is CASSLLAGASYNEQFF.

The gene calls are TRBV21-1 and TRBJ2-7; no check of the table's D call, TRBD1, against the DNA was made. TRBV21-1 is a recognized pseudogene. The CDR3 has 15 residues. The CDR3 DNA reads as TGTGCCAGCAGCAAGACCCAAAGGGGAAGAACCGAGCAGTACTTC. Its protein is CASSKTQRGRTEQYF.

This clone was counted between two and nine times. The same CDR3 can be traced to other DNA sequences in this sample. The chain recombines TRBV19 with TRBJ1-1; tentatively, D is TRBD1 (6 bases). Trimming stripped 2 bases from V and 8 bases from J, with 9 bases between. CDR1 is LNHDA and CDR2 is SQIVND in the germline V gene (reference sequence). The CDR3 is 12 amino acids. The DNA of the CDR3 is TGTGCCAGTAGTATACCTGGGGGCGAAGCTTTCTTT. Amino acid sequence: CASSIPGGEAFF.

The chain employs TRBV4-1 and TRBJ1-2; 7 nucleotides match TRBD1. The J segment lost 5 bases and the V segment lost 1 base, leaving 13 bases of the junction unmatched. The CDR3 consists of 17 residues. Germline CDR1 MGHRA, CDR2 YSYEKL. The CDR3 spells CASSQVHSPTGEYGYTF. CDR3 in DNA: TGCGCCAGCAGCCAAGTCCACAGCCCTACAGGGGAATATGGCTACACCTTC.

As regards this clone: At the DNA level, this CDR3 is encoded by other sequences in the same sample as well. This chain uses TRBV27 with TRBJ1-1, with 7 bases aligning to TRBD1. The V gene end was trimmed by 4 bases and the J gene end by 1 base; junction bases not matched to a gene: 6. Germline-derived CDR1 and CDR2 are MNHEY and SMNVEV (reference sequence). The CDR3 is 15 residues long. CDR3 DNA: TGTGCCAGCAGTTCTCTCGACAGGGCGAACACTGAAGCTTTCTTT. This gives the protein CASSSLDRANTEAFF.

The CDR3 sequence is CASRSRDRVNEQYF. In DNA, the CDR3 is TGTGCCAGCAGATCCCGGGACAGGGTAAACGAGCAGTACTTC. This chain joins TRBV28 and TRBJ2-7, with TRBD1 matching 9 bases. The CDR3 has 14 residues. Germline CDR1 reads MDHEN; CDR2 reads SYDVKM. With 6 bases clipped from V and 5 bases from J, the junction kept 8 bases outside the gene matches.

The rearrangement links TRBV14 to TRBJ1-2; D is unresolved. Germline CDR1 SGHDN, CDR2 FVKESK. Trimming removed 5 bases from V and 0 bases from J, with 16 bases in between. This CDR3 is built from 16 residues. The CDR3 bases are TGTGCCAGCAGCGATACCCTTTCGAGTCCTAACTATGGCTACACCTTC. As protein: CASSDTLSSPNYGYTF.

This rearrangement joins TRBV20-1 to TRBJ2-1; the D gene is possibly TRBD1 (5 bases). The germline V and J ends were trimmed by 7 bases and 8 bases, with 12 bases remaining between them. CDR3 length equals 11 residues. Germline CDR1 reads DFQATT; CDR2 reads SNEGSKA (reference sequence). DNA for the CDR3: TGCAGTGGCAAATCAGGGTATGAGCAGTTCTTC. Translation gives CSGKSGYEQFF.

The J gene is TRBJ1-2, the V gene TRBV10-3, with 7 positions matching TRBD1. V was pared by 6 bases and J by 0 bases, with 10 bases of the junction left unmatched. From germline, CDR1 is ENHRY and CDR2 SYGVKD. The CDR3 spans 16 residues. The CDR3 bases are TGTGCCATCAGCAGGGACAGTGTATTGACTAACTATGGCTACACCTTC. Its protein product is CAISRDSVLTNYGYTF.

The rearrangement links TRBV9 to TRBJ2-7, with 10 bases fitting TRBD1. V was pared by 2 bases and J by 1 base, with 6 bases of the junction left unmatched. CDR3 length equals 16 residues. Germline values: CDR1 SGDLS, CDR2 YYNGEE. The CDR3 bases are TGTGCCAGCAGCGTTTCCGGGACAGGGGATTCCTACGAGCAGTACTTC. Amino acids: CASSVSGTGDSYEQYF. The full variable domain, rest sourced from reference TRBV9 and TRBJ2-7, is DSGVTQTPKHLITATGQRVTLRCSPRSGDLSVYWYQQSLDQGLQFLIQYYNGEERAKGNILERFSAQQFPDLHSELNLSSLELGDSALYFCASSVSGTGDSYEQYFGPGTRLTVT.

The rearrangement links TRBV5-1 to TRBJ2-1, with 8 bases identical to TRBD1. Losses at the gene ends were 2 bases for V and 4 bases for J; bases not matched to a gene: 8. The CDR3 covers 16 residues. Germline lookup yields CDR1 SGHRS and CDR2 YFSETQ. The DNA of the CDR3 is TGCGCCAGCAGCTTAAGACAGGGGCCTCCTTACAATGAGCAGTTCTTC. Translated, it gives CASSLRQGPPYNEQFF.

This clone has more than one count but fewer than ten. This sequence joins TRBV7-9 and TRBJ1-1; D is perhaps TRBD1 (5 bases). Trimming shortened V by 2 bases and J by 7 bases, and 5 bases separated the two germline ends. CDR1 and CDR2 (germline): SEHNR, FQNEAQ (reference sequence). The CDR3 sequence is 11 residues long. The CDR3 coding sequence is TGTGCCAGCAGCTTAAGGGGTGAAGCTTTCTTT. Its translation: CASSLRGEAFF.

Here the CDR3 DNA reads TGTGCCAGCAGTCCCCTCGGGGCTAGCGGGAGGGCCGTGGGGGGCACAGATACGCAGTATTTT. This translates into CASSPLGASGRAVGGTDTQYF. This chain joins TRBV27 and TRBJ2-3, with 12 bases that match TRBD2. Trimming removed 5 bases from V and 1 base from J; junction bases left unmatched: 19. The CDR3 covers 21 residues. Germline values: CDR1 MNHEY, CDR2 SMNVEV (reference sequence).

The V and J genes are TRBV7-8 and TRBJ1-5, with unresolved D. The CDR3 spans 16 residues. Germline loops: CDR1 SGHVS, CDR2 FQNEAQ. V gave up 3 bases and J gave up 1 base, with 13 bases separating them. DNA of the CDR3: TGTGCCAGCAGCTTCGGGGTGAGGAGAAGCAATCAGCCCCAGCATTTT. This encodes CASSFGVRRSNQPQHF.

This clone was seen only once. The rearrangement joins TRBV4-3 to TRBJ2-3, with 7 bases matching TRBD2. The J segment lost 11 bases and the V segment lost 0 bases, leaving 8 bases of the junction unmatched. This CDR3 has 14 amino acids. The V gene's germline CDR1 is LGHNA and CDR2 YSLEER. CDR3 sequence: CASSQDGGRGGQYF. CDR3 nucleotides: TGCGCCAGCAGCCAAGATGGAGGGCGCGGGGGGCAGTATTTT.

The rearrangement joins TRBV27 to TRBJ1-5; unclear D gene. The CDR3 is 14 residues long. Germline V gene data show CDR1 as MNHEY and CDR2 as SMNVEV (reference sequence). With 8 bases removed from V and 0 bases from J, the gap between germline ends came to 11 bases. The CDR3 DNA reads as TGTGCCAGCTCGACTACAGATAGCAATCAGCCCCAGCATTTT. It yields the protein CASSTTDSNQPQHF.

The chain joins TRBV28 to TRBJ2-1, with D possibly TRBD2 on 6 matching bases. The CDR3 is 14 amino acids. Germline V lookup: CDR1 MDHEN, CDR2 SYDVKM. Trimming pared 7 bases from V and 1 base from J, leaving 11 bases between. CDR3 bases: TGTGCCAGCAAGTGGCGGGAATCCTACAATGAGCAGTTCTTC. It translates to CASKWRESYNEQFF.